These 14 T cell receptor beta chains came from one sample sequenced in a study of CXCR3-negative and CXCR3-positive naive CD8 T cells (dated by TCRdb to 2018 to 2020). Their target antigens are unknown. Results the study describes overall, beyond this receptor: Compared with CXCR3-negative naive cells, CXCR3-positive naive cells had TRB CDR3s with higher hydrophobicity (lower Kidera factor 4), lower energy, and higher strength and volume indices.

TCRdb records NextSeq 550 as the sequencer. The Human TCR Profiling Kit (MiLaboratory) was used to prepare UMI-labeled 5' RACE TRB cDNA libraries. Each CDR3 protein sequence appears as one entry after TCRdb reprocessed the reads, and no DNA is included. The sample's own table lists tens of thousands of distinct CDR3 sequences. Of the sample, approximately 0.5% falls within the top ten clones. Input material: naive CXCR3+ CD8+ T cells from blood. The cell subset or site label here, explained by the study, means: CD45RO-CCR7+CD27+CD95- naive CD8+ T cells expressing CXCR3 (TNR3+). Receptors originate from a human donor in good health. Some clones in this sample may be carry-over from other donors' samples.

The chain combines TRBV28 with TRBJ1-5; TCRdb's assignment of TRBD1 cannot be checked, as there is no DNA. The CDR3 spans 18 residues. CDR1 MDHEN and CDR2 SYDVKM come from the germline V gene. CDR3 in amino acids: CASSSPFLRQNSNQPQHF.

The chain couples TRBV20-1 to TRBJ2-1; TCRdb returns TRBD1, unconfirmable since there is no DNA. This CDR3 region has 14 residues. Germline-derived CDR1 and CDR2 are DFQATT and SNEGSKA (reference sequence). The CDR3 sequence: CSAPPLGAGDEQFF.

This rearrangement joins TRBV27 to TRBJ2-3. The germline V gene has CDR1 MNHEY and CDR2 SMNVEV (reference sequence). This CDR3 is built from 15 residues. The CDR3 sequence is CASSLTQPSTDTQYF.

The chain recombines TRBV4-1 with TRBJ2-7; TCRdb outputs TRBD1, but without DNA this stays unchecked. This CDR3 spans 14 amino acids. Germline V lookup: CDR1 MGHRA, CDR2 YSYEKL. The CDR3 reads CASSQDGTAYEQYF.

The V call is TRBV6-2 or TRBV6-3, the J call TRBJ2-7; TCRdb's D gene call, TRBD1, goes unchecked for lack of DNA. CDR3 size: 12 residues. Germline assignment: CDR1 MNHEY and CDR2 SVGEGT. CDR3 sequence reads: CASKIGGYEQYF.

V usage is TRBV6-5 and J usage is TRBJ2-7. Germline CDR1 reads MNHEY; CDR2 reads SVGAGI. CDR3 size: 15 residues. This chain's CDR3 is CASSYSAYTEYEQYF.

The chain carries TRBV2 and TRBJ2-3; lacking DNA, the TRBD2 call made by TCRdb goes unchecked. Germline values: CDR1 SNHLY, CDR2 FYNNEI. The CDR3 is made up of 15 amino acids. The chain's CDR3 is CASSVALADTDTQYF.

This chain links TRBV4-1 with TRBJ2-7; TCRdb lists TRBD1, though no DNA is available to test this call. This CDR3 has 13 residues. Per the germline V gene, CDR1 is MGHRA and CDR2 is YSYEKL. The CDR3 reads CASSPDNSYEQYF.

CDR3 amino acids: CASTDPAAEQFF. J is TRBJ2-1 and V is TRBV28. CDR1 and CDR2 from the germline V gene are MDHEN and SYDVKM. The CDR3 is 12 amino acids.

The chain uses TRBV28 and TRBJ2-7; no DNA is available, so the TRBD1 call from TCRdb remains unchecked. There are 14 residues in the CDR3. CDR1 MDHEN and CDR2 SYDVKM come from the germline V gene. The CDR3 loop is CASSFPRGTYEQYF.

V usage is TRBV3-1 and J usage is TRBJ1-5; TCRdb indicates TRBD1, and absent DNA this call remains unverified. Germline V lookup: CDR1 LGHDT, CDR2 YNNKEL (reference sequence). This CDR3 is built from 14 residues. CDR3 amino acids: CASSRTGLGQPQHF.

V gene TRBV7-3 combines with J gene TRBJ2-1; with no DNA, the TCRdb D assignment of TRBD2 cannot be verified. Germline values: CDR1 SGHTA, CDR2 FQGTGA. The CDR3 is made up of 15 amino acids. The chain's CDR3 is CASSLEGGLYNEQFF.

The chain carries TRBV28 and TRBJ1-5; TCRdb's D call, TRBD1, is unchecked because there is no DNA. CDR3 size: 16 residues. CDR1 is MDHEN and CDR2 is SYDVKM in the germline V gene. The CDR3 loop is CASSLFSGGGNQPQHF. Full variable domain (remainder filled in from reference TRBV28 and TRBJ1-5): DVKVTQSSRYLVKRTGEKVFLECVQDMDHENMFWYRQDPGLGLRLIYFSYDVKMKEKGDIPEGYSVSREKKERFSLILESASTNQTSMYLCASSLFSGGGNQPQHFGDGTRLSIL.

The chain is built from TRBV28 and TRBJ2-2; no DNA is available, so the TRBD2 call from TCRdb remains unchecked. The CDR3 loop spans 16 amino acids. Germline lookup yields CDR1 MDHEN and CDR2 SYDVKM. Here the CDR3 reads CASSLSSGVGTGELFF.